These 16 T cell receptor beta chains share one sample of origin, sequenced in a study of T cells in Graves' hyperthyroidism and ophthalmopathy (dated by TCRdb to about 2019). To prepare the library, multiplex PCR was applied. Sequencing was carried out with an Illumina HiSeq 2000. Amplification of TCR beta CDR3 regions was carried out from RNA transcripts. For the first round of RT-PCR on the TCR CDR3, the HTBI primer set was used together with the Qiagen OneStep RT-PCR kit. The public sequencing data were trimmed at Q25 with fastp and processed into clonotypes with MiXCR by TCRdb, which kept only in-frame beta chains. Merged by CDR3 protein, the rows form single entries marked with the most common genes and DNA. The sample profile shows about 690,000 distinct CDR3 sequences; approximately 15% of them were found once. About 16% of the sample belongs to the ten largest clones. Source material: blood. These receptor sequences come from a man aged 50 to 60 with Graves' hyperthyroidism.

This clonotype was recorded at least ten times. V is TRBV6-1 and J is TRBJ1-1, with 7 bases fitting TRBD1. The V segment lost 4 bases and the J segment 1 base; nucleotides outside the gene matches: 6. CDR3 size: 15 residues. CDR1 is MNHNS and CDR2 is SASEGT in the germline V gene. Here the CDR3 DNA reads TGTGCCAGCAGTGCGACAGGGAATCCGAACACTGAAGCTTTCTTT. Protein product: CASSATGNPNTEAFF.

This CDR3 reads CASSTRMDRHNQPQHF. In DNA, the CDR3 is TGTGCCAGTAGTACAAGAATGGACCGTCACAATCAGCCCCAGCATTTT. The chain joins TRBV19 to TRBJ1-5; D is undetermined. Trimming shortened V by 4 bases and J by 3 bases, and 16 bases separated the two germline ends. Germline V gene lookup returns CDR1 LNHDA and CDR2 SQIVND (reference sequence). This CDR3 is built from 16 residues.

In this sample, this clonotype turned up once. A clone one base away is much larger, so this may be a read error. The genes are TRBV5-6 and TRBJ1-1; no reliable D call. Trimming shortened V by 3 bases and J by 5 bases, and 17 bases separated the two germline ends. The CDR3 is 15 residues long. The V gene's germline CDR1 is SGHDT and CDR2 YYEEEE. CDR3 bases: TGTGCCAGCAGCTCCCTCTCGGGCCCGAAGACTGAAGCTTTCTTT. Its protein product is CASSSLSGPKTEAFF.

This clonotype was found many times. The genes are TRBV11-2 and TRBJ2-1; D assignment may be TRBD1 or TRBD2 (9 bases each). The CDR3 covers 16 residues. Trimming removed 0 bases from V and 7 bases from J, with 16 bases in between. CDR1 and CDR2 from the germline V gene are SGHAT and FQNNGV. The CDR3 DNA is TGTGCCAGCAGCTTAGATCTAGCGGGACAGGGAAATGAGCAGTTCTTC. Translating gives CASSLDLAGQGNEQFF. The whole variable domain, remainder taken from reference TRBV11-2 and TRBJ2-1, is EAGVAQSPRYKIIEKRQSVAFWCNPISGHATLYWYQQILGQGPKLLIQFQNNGVVDDSQLPKDRFSAERLKGVDSTLKIQPAKLEDSAVYLCASSLDLAGQGNEQFFGPGTRLTVL.

There are a few counts of this clonotype. The CDR3 coding sequence is TGTGCCAGCAGCCAAGATAACAGAAACTATGGCTACACCTTC. This sequence encodes CASSQDNRNYGYTF. The chain combines TRBV3-1 with TRBJ1-2; D gene uncertain. Trimming cost V 0 bases and J 2 bases, with 7 bases left between them. The CDR3 extends over 14 amino acids. CDR1 and CDR2 from the germline V gene are LGHDT and YNNKEL (reference sequence).

The chain carries TRBV6-6 and TRBJ2-4, with 7 bases identical to TRBD1. Germline V CDR1 and CDR2: MNHNY, SVGAGI (reference sequence). Losses at the gene ends were 2 bases for V and 8 bases for J; bases not matched to a gene: 9. The CDR3 covers 15 residues. The CDR3 spells CASSYRDSRRDIQYF. The CDR3 nucleotides are TGTGCCAGCAGTTACCGGGACAGCAGAAGAGACATTCAGTACTTC.

This clonotype appeared many times. The chain links TRBV6-1 to TRBJ2-3; D unresolved. CDR3 length: 13 residues. Germline CDR1 and CDR2: MNHNS and SASEGT. V was cut by 2 bases and J by 3 bases, with 6 bases left in between. The CDR3 nucleotides are TGTGCCAGCAGTGAAACTAAGACAGATACGCAGTATTTT. It translates to CASSETKTDTQYF.

This clonotype was seen many times. This CDR3 is CASSSRQGVGTEAFF. The CDR3 DNA is TGTGCCAGCAGCTCCCGACAGGGGGTTGGGACTGAAGCTTTCTTT. The chain is built from TRBV7-2 and TRBJ1-1; 9 nucleotides match TRBD1. The CDR3 covers 15 residues. The J segment lost 5 bases and the V segment lost 4 bases, leaving 8 bases of the junction unmatched. Germline-derived CDR1 and CDR2 are SGHTA and FQGNSA. The complete variable domain, with remaining parts taken from reference TRBV7-2 and TRBJ1-1, reads GAGVSQSPSNKVTEKGKDVELRCDPISGHTALYWYRQSLGQGLEFLIYFQGNSAPDKSGLPSDRFSAERTGGSVSTLTIQRTQQEDSAVYLCASSSRQGVGTEAFFGQGTRLTVV.

This clonotype has a count of ten or more. The rearrangement joins TRBV3-1 to TRBJ1-6; 8 bases line up with TRBD1. CDR1 is LGHDT and CDR2 is YNNKEL in the germline V gene (reference sequence). The trim removed 0 bases at V and 10 bases at J, leaving 2 bases unmatched. CDR3 length equals 14 residues. CDR3 residues: CASSQEQGVSPLHF. In nucleotides, the CDR3 is TGTGCCAGCAGCCAAGAACAGGGGGTCTCACCCCTCCACTTT.

Comments on this clonotype: Possible read error: a much larger clone is one base away. The rearrangement uses TRBV7-2 and TRBJ2-7, with D possibly being TRBD1 (5 bases). Germline V lookup: CDR1 SGHTA, CDR2 FQGNSA. Trimming took 1 base from V and 5 from J, leaving 12 bases between them. The CDR3 consists of 14 residues. Here the CDR3 reads CASSLEVRGDEQYF. CDR3 nucleotide sequence: TGTGCCAGCAGCTTAGAGGTAAGGGGCGACGAGCAGTACTTC.

This sequence joins TRBV19 and TRBJ1-6; a possible D gene is TRBD1 (5 bases). CDR1 and CDR2 (germline): LNHDA, SQIVND (reference sequence). V was pared by 6 bases and J by 1 base, with 16 bases between. This CDR3 is 17 amino acids long. DNA of the CDR3: TGTGCCAGTAGCCCATTCCCACAGGAGTCCTATAATTCACCCCTCCACTTT. It encodes CASSPFPQESYNSPLHF.

The sample holds a few counts of this clonotype. The rearrangement joins TRBV7-9 to TRBJ2-1; 8 bases are shared with TRBD2. Germline V gives CDR1 SEHNR, CDR2 FQNEAQ (reference sequence). This CDR3 is built from 16 residues. Trimming removed 7 bases from V and 4 bases from J; junction bases left unmatched: 12. The DNA of the CDR3 is TGTGCCAGCACCCCCGATTCTGGCGGGGGGTACAATGAGCAGTTCTTC. Its translation is CASTPDSGGGYNEQFF.

For this clonotype: The conserved phenylalanine or tryptophan is not found at the CDR3 terminus, so this likely reflects a read error. The chain couples TRBV19 to TRBJ1-1, with D maybe TRBD1 (5 bases). This CDR3 contains 15 residues. CDR1 is LNHDA and CDR2 is SQIVND in the germline V gene (reference sequence). V lost 4 bases to trimming and J lost 1 base, with 13 bases between them. CDR3 DNA: TGTGCCAGTAGTAATAGGGGTGCAGCGAACACTGAAGCTTTCCTT. The encoded protein is CASSNRGAANTEAFL.

Many counts were recorded for this clonotype. V and J are TRBV7-9 and TRBJ2-1, with 16 nucleotides matching TRBD2. Trimming at V came to 6 bases and at J to 5 bases, leaving 10 bases not matched to a gene. CDR3 length equals 18 residues. Looked up from germline, CDR1 is SEHNR and CDR2 is FQNEAQ (reference sequence). CDR3 sequence (DNA): TGTGCCAGCAGGGGACTAGCGGGAGGGCCCTCGTTAAACAATGAGCAGTTCTTC. This translates into CASRGLAGGPSLNNEQFF. Complete variable domain (other parts from reference TRBV7-9 and TRBJ2-1): DTGVSQNPRHKITKRGQNVTFRCDPISEHNRLYWYRQTLGQGPEFLTYFQNEAQLEKSRLLSDRFSAERPKGSFSTLEIQRTEQGDSAMYLCASRGLAGGPSLNNEQFFGPGTRLTVL.

The table lists this clonotype with a few counts. This chain uses TRBV6-2 or TRBV6-3 with TRBJ1-1; TRBD1 aligns across 8 bases. Per germline, CDR1 MNHEY and CDR2 SVGEGT. The CDR3 loop spans 15 amino acids. Trimming took 2 bases from V and 8 from J; bases not matched to a gene: 10. CDR3 protein: CASSYPQGVGSEAFF. CDR3 bases: TGTGCCAGCAGTTACCCACAGGGGGTGGGATCCGAAGCTTTCTTT.

There are a few counts of this clonotype. The V call is TRBV6-1, the J call TRBJ1-6, with D perhaps matching TRBD1 (5 bases). Per the germline V gene, CDR1 is MNHNS and CDR2 is SASEGT. Deletions cut 6 bases from V and 7 bases from J, with 13 bases between. The CDR3 totals 14 residues. The CDR3 is CASRAGTGNSPLHF. In DNA, the CDR3 is TGTGCCAGCAGGGCCGGGACTGGGAATTCACCCCTCCACTTT.